The rows below give T cell receptor beta chains drawn from one sample of a study of T-cell reconstitution after alpha-beta-depleted transplantation in children. Using its own MiXCR run on the PCR reads, TCRdb lists one record per CDR3 protein. The repertoire includes just under 550,000 distinct CDR3 sequences, around 16% of them detected once, and roughly 3.3% sits in the top ten. Here the sequenced sample was PBMCs from the stem cell graft donor, taken from the stem cell graft. The receptor source for this set is a human donor who donated a stem cell graft to a child with acute lymphoblastic leukemia. CDR3s include the opening cysteine and the closing phenylalanine or tryptophan. Each record gives: V gene, J gene, clone size, D gene, CDR3 DNA, CDR3 protein. The D gene is left open where the match is weak. Clone size, where shown, is once, few, many, or a class for clones that have expanded.

v_gene: TRBV7-9
j_gene: TRBJ2-7
abundance: .
d_gene: TRBD2
CDR3nt: TGTGCCAGCAGCTTGGGAGGGACCGCGTTGGAGCAGTACTTC
CDR3aa: CASSLGGTALEQYF

v_gene: TRBV18
j_gene: TRBJ2-7
abundance: .
d_gene: .
CDR3nt: TGTGCCAGCTCAGAAGGCGGCAGGGGATACGAGCAGTACTTC
CDR3aa: CASSEGGRGYEQYF

v_gene: TRBV3-1
j_gene: TRBJ2-1
abundance: .
d_gene: .
CDR3nt: TGTGCCAGCAGCCAAGAAACGACTAGTTTGGACGAGCAGTTCTTC
CDR3aa: CASSQETTSLDEQFF

v_gene: TRBV30
j_gene: TRBJ2-3
abundance: .
d_gene: .
CDR3nt: TGTGCCTGGAGTGTGCTACTTAGGACAGATACGCAGTATTTT
CDR3aa: CAWSVLLRTDTQYF

v_gene: TRBV5-6
j_gene: TRBJ1-1
abundance: .
d_gene: .
CDR3nt: TGTGCCAGCAGCTGGCTAGGACGATCGGCAGGGCGTTTAGCTTTCTTT
CDR3aa: CASSWLGRSAGRLAFF

v_gene: TRBV7-2
j_gene: TRBJ2-7
abundance: .
d_gene: TRBD2
CDR3nt: TGTGCCAGCAGGGATTTTAGCGGGAGCGGCTACGAGCAGTACTTC
CDR3aa: CASRDFSGSGYEQYF

v_gene: TRBV14
j_gene: TRBJ2-7
abundance: .
d_gene: .
CDR3nt: TGTGCCAGCAGCCAAGTCTCTAGCTCCTACGAGCAGTACTTC
CDR3aa: CASSQVSSSYEQYF

v_gene: TRBV9
j_gene: TRBJ2-1
abundance: .
d_gene: .
CDR3nt: TGTGCCAGCAGCGTAGGAGTGGGAGCGGCCTCCTACAATGAGCAGTTCTTC
CDR3aa: CASSVGVGAASYNEQFF

v_gene: TRBV29-1
j_gene: TRBJ1-2
abundance: few
d_gene: TRBD1
CDR3nt: TGCAGCGTGGGGACAGCAAAGAACTATGGCTACACCTTC
CDR3aa: CSVGTAKNYGYTF

v_gene: TRBV7-9
j_gene: TRBJ2-7
abundance: few
d_gene: .
CDR3nt: TGTGCCAGCAGCTCGGGACTCGTCAACCCACTAGACGAGCAGTACTTC
CDR3aa: CASSSGLVNPLDEQYF

v_gene: TRBV30
j_gene: TRBJ2-1
abundance: few
d_gene: TRBD2
CDR3nt: TGTGCCTCACGGACTAGCGGGAGGTTCCGGCCCAATGAGCAGTTCTTC
CDR3aa: CASRTSGRFRPNEQFF

v_gene: TRBV29-1
j_gene: TRBJ2-7
abundance: few
d_gene: .
CDR3nt: TGCAGCGTTGGGGGCCCCAGATGGGCCGAGCAGTACTTC
CDR3aa: CSVGGPRWAEQYF

v_gene: TRBV5-1
j_gene: TRBJ2-1
abundance: .
d_gene: TRBD2
CDR3nt: TGCGCCAGCAGCTTCGTAATCGGGACTAGTTCGCCCAATGAGCAGTTCTTC
CDR3aa: CASSFVIGTSSPNEQFF

v_gene: TRBV20-1
j_gene: TRBJ2-7
abundance: .
d_gene: TRBD1
CDR3nt: TGCAGTGCCGCTCCGGGACAGGGCTTCTACGAGCAGTACTTC
CDR3aa: CSAAPGQGFYEQYF

v_gene: TRBV20-1
j_gene: TRBJ2-7
abundance: few
d_gene: .
CDR3nt: TGCAGTGCCCCACTACAGTCCTCTTACTCCTACGAGCAGTACTTC
CDR3aa: CSAPLQSSYSYEQYF

v_gene: TRBV7-9
j_gene: TRBJ1-1
abundance: .
d_gene: .
CDR3nt: TGTGCCAGCAGCTACACGGTGAACACTGAAGCTTTCTTT
CDR3aa: CASSYTVNTEAFF

v_gene: TRBV6-2/TRBV6-3
j_gene: TRBJ2-1
abundance: .
d_gene: .
CDR3nt: TGTGCCAGCACCTACGACCTTTACAATGAGCAGTTCTTC
CDR3aa: CASTYDLYNEQFF

v_gene: TRBV29-1
j_gene: TRBJ1-2
abundance: .
d_gene: .
CDR3nt: TGCAGCGTTGACGAGAGACAGCAACTTAACTATGGCTACACCTTC
CDR3aa: CSVDERQQLNYGYTF

v_gene: TRBV15
j_gene: TRBJ2-3
abundance: .
d_gene: .
CDR3nt: TGTGCCACCAGCAGAGATAGAGAGGATACGCAGTATTTT
CDR3aa: CATSRDREDTQYF

v_gene: TRBV5-1
j_gene: TRBJ1-1
abundance: .
d_gene: .
CDR3nt: TGCGCCAGCAGCTTGATTGAAGAGAACACTGAAGCTTTCTTT
CDR3aa: CASSLIEENTEAFF

v_gene: TRBV7-6
j_gene: TRBJ2-1
abundance: few
d_gene: .
CDR3nt: TGTGCCAGCAGCACCAAGTCCCTAGGGAACAATGAGCAGTTCTTC
CDR3aa: CASSTKSLGNNEQFF

v_gene: TRBV20-1
j_gene: TRBJ2-7
abundance: .
d_gene: .
CDR3nt: TGCAGTGCGGGGGGGGGCGATGTCTACGAGCAGTACTTC
CDR3aa: CSAGGGDVYEQYF

v_gene: TRBV5-6
j_gene: TRBJ2-1
abundance: few
d_gene: TRBD2
CDR3nt: TGTGCCAGCAGCTTACTAGCGGGAGAGGATGAGCAGTTCTTC
CDR3aa: CASSLLAGEDEQFF

v_gene: TRBV12-3/TRBV12-4
j_gene: TRBJ1-5
abundance: .
d_gene: .
CDR3nt: TGTGCCAGCACCGAACGGGGTTCAGGGGCCGTCCCCCAGCATTTT
CDR3aa: CASTERGSGAVPQHF

v_gene: TRBV27
j_gene: TRBJ1-6
abundance: .
d_gene: .
CDR3nt: TGTGCCAGCAGTTTAATGCGACAGGCACGTTTACAATATAATTCACCCCTCCACTTT
CDR3aa: CASSLMRQARLQYNSPLHF

v_gene: TRBV15
j_gene: TRBJ2-1
abundance: .
d_gene: .
CDR3nt: TGTGCCACCAGCAGAGCCAGGAGACTAGGGTACAATGAGCAGTTCTTC
CDR3aa: CATSRARRLGYNEQFF

v_gene: TRBV7-9
j_gene: TRBJ1-1
abundance: .
d_gene: TRBD1
CDR3nt: TGTGCCAGCAGCCCCCTCGACAGGGGAGCCACTGAAGCTTTCTTT
CDR3aa: CASSPLDRGATEAFF

v_gene: TRBV11-2
j_gene: TRBJ2-2
abundance: .
d_gene: .
CDR3nt: TGTGCCAGCAGCTTAGTTGGTCAGGTCGGCCCCGGGGAGCTGTTTTTT
CDR3aa: CASSLVGQVGPGELFF

v_gene: TRBV7-7
j_gene: TRBJ2-2
abundance: few
d_gene: TRBD2
CDR3nt: TGTGCCAGCAGCTTAGGGTTTGGCGGGAGAGGCACCGGGGAGCTGTTTTTT
CDR3aa: CASSLGFGGRGTGELFF

v_gene: TRBV6-1
j_gene: TRBJ1-1
abundance: few
d_gene: TRBD1
CDR3nt: TGTGCCAGCTATGGACAGGACCTGAACACTGAAGCTTTCTTT
CDR3aa: CASYGQDLNTEAFF

v_gene: TRBV2
j_gene: TRBJ2-7
abundance: .
d_gene: TRBD1
CDR3nt: TGTGCCAGCAGTCGCGTCGGGACAGGGGCGTACGAGCAGTACTTC
CDR3aa: CASSRVGTGAYEQYF

v_gene: TRBV5-5
j_gene: TRBJ1-5
abundance: .
d_gene: .
CDR3nt: TGTGCCAGCAGCTGGGCAGGCAGTAATAGCAATCAGCCCCAGCATTTT
CDR3aa: CASSWAGSNSNQPQHF

v_gene: TRBV9
j_gene: TRBJ2-5
abundance: .
d_gene: .
CDR3nt: TGTGCCAGCGCACCCTCTGGGGCAGGAGAGACCCAGTACTTC
CDR3aa: CASAPSGAGETQYF

v_gene: TRBV9
j_gene: TRBJ1-2
abundance: few
d_gene: TRBD1
CDR3nt: TGTGCCAGCAGCGTCGAACAAACGGGACAGCGGAACTATGGCTACACCTTC
CDR3aa: CASSVEQTGQRNYGYTF

v_gene: TRBV4-2
j_gene: TRBJ1-1
abundance: .
d_gene: .
CDR3nt: TGTGCCAGCAGCCACCTCCGGAAGGGGGCTGAAGCTTTCTTT
CDR3aa: CASSHLRKGAEAFF

v_gene: TRBV7-8
j_gene: TRBJ1-2
abundance: .
d_gene: TRBD1
CDR3nt: TGTGCCAGCAGCCTCGGACAGGTTAACTATGGCTACACCTTC
CDR3aa: CASSLGQVNYGYTF

v_gene: TRBV20-1
j_gene: TRBJ2-7
abundance: few
d_gene: TRBD2
CDR3nt: TGCAGTGCTCGGAGCGGGAGCAGGTACGAGCAGTACTTC
CDR3aa: CSARSGSRYEQYF

v_gene: TRBV15
j_gene: TRBJ1-4
abundance: few
d_gene: .
CDR3nt: TGTGCCACCAGCAGAGATCGGGCGAGGGGAGAAAAACTGTTTTTT
CDR3aa: CATSRDRARGEKLFF

v_gene: TRBV20-1
j_gene: TRBJ2-7
abundance: many
d_gene: TRBD2
CDR3nt: TGCAGTGCTCCCGGACTAGCGGGAGCCTACGAGCAGTACTTC
CDR3aa: CSAPGLAGAYEQYF

v_gene: TRBV7-3
j_gene: TRBJ2-1
abundance: .
d_gene: .
CDR3nt: TGTGCCAGCAGCTTCGTGCGGGACTTCCAAAAACACAATGAGCAGTTCTTC
CDR3aa: CASSFVRDFQKHNEQFF

v_gene: TRBV5-1
j_gene: TRBJ2-4
abundance: .
d_gene: TRBD1
CDR3nt: TGCGCCAGCCCCCGCAGGGGGTTGTCCAAAAACATTCAGTACTTC
CDR3aa: CASPRRGLSKNIQYF

v_gene: TRBV20-1
j_gene: TRBJ1-1
abundance: few
d_gene: .
CDR3nt: TGCAGTGCCACGGGACGAGGATCGAGCACTGAAGCTTTCTTT
CDR3aa: CSATGRGSSTEAFF